This T cell receptor beta chain was identified in a study of response to subunit inactivated influenza vaccine. With V trimmed by 5 bases and J by 7 bases, 6 bases remained unmatched. The CDR3 length is 14 residues. TCRdb re-derived calls from the RT-PCR reads in MiXCR, one entry per CDR3 protein. The sample records fewer than 650,000 distinct CDR3 sequences, approximately 13% being singletons. Points on this clonotype: Its antigen remains unidentified.

Findings and limits, study-wide: Each seasonal flu vaccination may recruit only limited new T cells, authors suggested.

The sequence was collected from a man between 45 and 60 years old who received an inactivated influenza vaccine. Sample: PBMCs from blood, taken 40 to 50 days after vaccination. This chain connects TRBV12-3 or TRBV12-4 to TRBJ1-4; 8 bases line up with TRBD1. The CDR3 sequence is CASSADREAEKLFF. The DNA for the CDR3 is TGTGCCAGCAGTGCGGACAGGGAGGCTGAAAAACTGTTTTTT.